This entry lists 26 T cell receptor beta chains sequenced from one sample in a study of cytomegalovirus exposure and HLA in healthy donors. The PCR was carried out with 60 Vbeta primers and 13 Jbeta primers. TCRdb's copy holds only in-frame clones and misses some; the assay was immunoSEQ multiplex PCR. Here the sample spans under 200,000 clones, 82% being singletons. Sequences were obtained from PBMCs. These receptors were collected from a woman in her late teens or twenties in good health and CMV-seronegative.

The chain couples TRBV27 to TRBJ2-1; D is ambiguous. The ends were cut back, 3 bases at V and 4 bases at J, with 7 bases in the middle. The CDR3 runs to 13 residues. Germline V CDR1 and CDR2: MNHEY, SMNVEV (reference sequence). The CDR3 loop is CASSLTKYNEQFF. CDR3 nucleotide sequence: TGTGCCAGCAGTTTGACAAAATACAATGAGCAGTTCTTC.

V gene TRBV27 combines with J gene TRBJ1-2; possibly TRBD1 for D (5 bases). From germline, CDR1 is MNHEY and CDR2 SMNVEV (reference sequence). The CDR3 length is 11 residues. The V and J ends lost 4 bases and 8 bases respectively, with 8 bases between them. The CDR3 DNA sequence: TGTGCCAGCAGTTCAGGGATCGGCTACACCTTC. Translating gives CASSSGIGYTF.

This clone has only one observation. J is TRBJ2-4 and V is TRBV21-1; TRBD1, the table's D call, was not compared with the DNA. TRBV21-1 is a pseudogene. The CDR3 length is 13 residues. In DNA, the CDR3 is TGTGCCAGCCGAAGACAGGGGAGGAACATTCAGTACTTC. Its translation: CASRRQGRNIQYF.

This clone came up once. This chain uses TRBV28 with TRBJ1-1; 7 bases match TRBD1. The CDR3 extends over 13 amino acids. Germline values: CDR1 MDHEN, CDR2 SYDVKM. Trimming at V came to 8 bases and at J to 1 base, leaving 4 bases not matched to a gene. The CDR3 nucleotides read TGTGCCAGCGCCGGGACAGCGAACACTGAAGCTTTCTTT. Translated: CASAGTANTEAFF.

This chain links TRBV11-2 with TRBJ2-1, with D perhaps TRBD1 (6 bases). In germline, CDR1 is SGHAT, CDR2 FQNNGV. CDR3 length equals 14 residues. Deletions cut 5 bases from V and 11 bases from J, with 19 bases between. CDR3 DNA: TGTGCCAGCAGCCGGAGACAGGTCGGTTTCAAGCAGTTCTTC. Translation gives CASSRRQVGFKQFF.

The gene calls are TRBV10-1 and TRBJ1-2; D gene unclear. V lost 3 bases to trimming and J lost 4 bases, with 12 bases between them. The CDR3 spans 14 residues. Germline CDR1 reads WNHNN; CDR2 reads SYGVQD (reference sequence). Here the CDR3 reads CASSDSGSVYGYTF. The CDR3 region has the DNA TGCGCCAGCAGTGACAGCGGGAGTGTCTATGGCTACACCTTC.

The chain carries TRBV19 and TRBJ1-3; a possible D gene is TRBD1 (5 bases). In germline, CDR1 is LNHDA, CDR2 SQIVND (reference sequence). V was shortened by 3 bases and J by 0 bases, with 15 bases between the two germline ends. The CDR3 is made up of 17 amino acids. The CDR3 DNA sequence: TGTGCCAGTAGTATGACGACCAGGGCAAGCTCTGGAAACACCATATATTTT. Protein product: CASSMTTRASSGNTIYF.

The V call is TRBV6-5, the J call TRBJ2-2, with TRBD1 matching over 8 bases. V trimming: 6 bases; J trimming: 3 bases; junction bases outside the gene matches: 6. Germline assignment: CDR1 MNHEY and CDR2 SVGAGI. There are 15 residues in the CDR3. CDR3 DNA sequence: TGTGCCAGCAGGGATGACAGGGGTGACACCGGGGAGCTGTTTTTT. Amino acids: CASRDDRGDTGELFF.

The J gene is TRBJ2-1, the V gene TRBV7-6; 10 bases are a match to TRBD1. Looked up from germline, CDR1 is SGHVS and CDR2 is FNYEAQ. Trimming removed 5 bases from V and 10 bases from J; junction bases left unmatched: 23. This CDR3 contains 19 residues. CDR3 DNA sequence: TGTGCCAGCAGCACCATTTTGGGACAGGGGTACTCTACAATGGAGGAGCAGTTCTTC. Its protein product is CASSTILGQGYSTMEEQFF.

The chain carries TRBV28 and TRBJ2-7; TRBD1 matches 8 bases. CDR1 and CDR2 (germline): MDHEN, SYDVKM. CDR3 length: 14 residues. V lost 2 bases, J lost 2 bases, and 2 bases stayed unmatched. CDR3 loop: CASSLRDRTYEQYF. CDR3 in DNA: TGTGCCAGCAGTTTAAGGGACAGGACCTACGAGCAGTACTTC. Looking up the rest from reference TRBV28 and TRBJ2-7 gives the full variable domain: DVKVTQSSRYLVKRTGEKVFLECVQDMDHENMFWYRQDPGLGLRLIYFSYDVKMKEKGDIPEGYSVSREKKERFSLILESASTNQTSMYLCASSLRDRTYEQYFGPGTRLTVT.

DNA of the CDR3: TGTGCCAGTAGTTACAGGGGGCTGAACACTGAAGCTTTCTTT. Translating gives CASSYRGLNTEAFF. The rearrangement joins TRBV19 to TRBJ1-1; 9 bases align to TRBD1. J was trimmed by 0 bases and V by 5 bases; bases with no gene match: 1. Germline V CDR1 and CDR2: LNHDA, SQIVND (reference sequence). CDR3 length equals 14 residues.

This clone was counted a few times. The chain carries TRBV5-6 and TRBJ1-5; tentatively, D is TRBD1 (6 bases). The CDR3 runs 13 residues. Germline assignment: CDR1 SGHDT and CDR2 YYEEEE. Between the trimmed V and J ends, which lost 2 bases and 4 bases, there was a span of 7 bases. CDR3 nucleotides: TGTGCCAGCAGCTTTCAGGGGAATCAGCCCCAGCATTTT. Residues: CASSFQGNQPQHF.

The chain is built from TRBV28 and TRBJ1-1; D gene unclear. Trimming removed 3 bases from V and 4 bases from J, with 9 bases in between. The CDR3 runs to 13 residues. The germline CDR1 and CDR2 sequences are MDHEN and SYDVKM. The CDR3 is CASSFSGGTEAFF. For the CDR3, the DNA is TGTGCCAGCAGTTTCAGCGGTGGCACTGAAGCTTTCTTT. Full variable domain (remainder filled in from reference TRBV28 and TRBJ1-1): DVKVTQSSRYLVKRTGEKVFLECVQDMDHENMFWYRQDPGLGLRLIYFSYDVKMKEKGDIPEGYSVSREKKERFSLILESASTNQTSMYLCASSFSGGTEAFFGQGTRLTVV.

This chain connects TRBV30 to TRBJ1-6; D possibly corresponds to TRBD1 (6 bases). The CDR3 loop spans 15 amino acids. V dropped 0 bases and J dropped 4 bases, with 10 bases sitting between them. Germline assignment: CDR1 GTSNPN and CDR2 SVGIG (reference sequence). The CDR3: CAWSVGTTYNSPLHF. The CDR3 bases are TGTGCCTGGAGTGTAGGGACAACTTATAATTCACCCCTCCACTTT.

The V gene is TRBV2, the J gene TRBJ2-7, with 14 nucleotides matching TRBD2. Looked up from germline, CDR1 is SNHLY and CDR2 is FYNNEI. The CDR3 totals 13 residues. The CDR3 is CASSAGTSGSCNV. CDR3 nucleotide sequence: TGTGCCAGCAGTGCCGGGACTAGCGGGAGTTGTAACGTC.

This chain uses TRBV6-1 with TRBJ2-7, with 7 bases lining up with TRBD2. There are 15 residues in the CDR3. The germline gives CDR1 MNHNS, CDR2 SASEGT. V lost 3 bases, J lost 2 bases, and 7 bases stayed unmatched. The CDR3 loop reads CASSEGGLAAYEQYV. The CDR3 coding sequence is TGTGCCAGCAGTGAGGGCGGGCTAGCGGCCTACGAGCAGTACGTC.

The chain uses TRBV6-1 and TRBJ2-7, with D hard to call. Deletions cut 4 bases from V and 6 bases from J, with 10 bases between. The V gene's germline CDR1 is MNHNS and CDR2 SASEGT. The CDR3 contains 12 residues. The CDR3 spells CASSGLLREQYF. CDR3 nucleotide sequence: TGTGCCAGCAGTGGTCTTCTACGCGAGCAGTACTTC.

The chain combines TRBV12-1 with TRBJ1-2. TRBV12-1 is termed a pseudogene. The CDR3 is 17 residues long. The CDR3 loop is CASSDTSFRNVDYGYTF. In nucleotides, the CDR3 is TGTGCCAGCAGTGACACTAGCTTTCGGAATGTCGACTATGGCTACACCTTC.

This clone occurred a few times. CDR3 DNA: TGCAGCGTTGAATACAGGGGTTACGAGCAGTACTTC. Protein: CSVEYRGYEQYF. The chain recombines TRBV29-1 with TRBJ2-7; TRBD1 agrees at 7 bases. Trimming took 2 bases from V and 4 from J; bases not matched to a gene: 2. There are 12 residues in the CDR3. The germline CDR1 and CDR2 sequences are SQVTM and ANQGSEA.

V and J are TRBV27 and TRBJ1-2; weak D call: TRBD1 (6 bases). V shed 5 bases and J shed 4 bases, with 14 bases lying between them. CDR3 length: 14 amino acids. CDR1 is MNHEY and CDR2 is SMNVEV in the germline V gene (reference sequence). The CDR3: CASSGRGSPYGYTF. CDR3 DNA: TGTGCCAGCAGTGGCAGGGGTAGTCCCTATGGCTACACCTTC.

In nucleotides, the CDR3 is TGTGCCAGCAGTTCGGGACAGGGGGTCCACGAGCAGTACTTC. Amino acids: CASSSGQGVHEQYF. The chain has TRBV28 and TRBJ2-7; 11 nucleotides align to TRBD1. Germline V gene lookup returns CDR1 MDHEN and CDR2 SYDVKM. The J segment lost 5 bases and the V segment lost 4 bases, leaving 4 bases of the junction unmatched. The CDR3 has 14 amino acids.

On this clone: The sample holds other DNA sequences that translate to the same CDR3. CDR3 amino acids: CASSRDRGLNTEAFF. In nucleotides, the CDR3 is TGTGCCAGCAGCCGGGACAGGGGACTGAACACTGAAGCTTTCTTT. V gene TRBV11-2 combines with J gene TRBJ1-1, with 10 bases lining up with TRBD1. V trimming: 5 bases; J trimming: 0 bases; junction bases outside the gene matches: 3. The CDR3 contains 15 residues. CDR1 is SGHAT, CDR2 FQNNGV, per germline.

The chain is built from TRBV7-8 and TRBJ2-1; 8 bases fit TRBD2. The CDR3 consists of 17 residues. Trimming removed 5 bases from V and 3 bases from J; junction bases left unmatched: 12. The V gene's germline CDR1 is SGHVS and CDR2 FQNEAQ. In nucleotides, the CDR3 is TGTGCCAGCAGCCTCAACCGGGGGGGAGTTGTCTACAATGAGCAGTTCTTC. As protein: CASSLNRGGVVYNEQFF.

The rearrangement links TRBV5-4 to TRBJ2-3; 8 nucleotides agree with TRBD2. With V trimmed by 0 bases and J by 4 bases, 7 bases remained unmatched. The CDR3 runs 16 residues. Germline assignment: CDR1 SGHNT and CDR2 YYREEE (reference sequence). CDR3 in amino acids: CASSLVAVAGSDTQYF. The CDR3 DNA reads TGTGCCAGCAGCTTGGTCGCTGTAGCGGGGTCAGATACGCAGTATTTT.

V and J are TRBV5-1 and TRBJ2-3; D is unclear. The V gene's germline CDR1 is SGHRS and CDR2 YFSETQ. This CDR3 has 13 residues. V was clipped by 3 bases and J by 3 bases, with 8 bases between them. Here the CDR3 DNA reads TGCGCCAGCAGCTCCCTAAGAACAGATACGCAGTATTTT. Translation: CASSSLRTDTQYF.

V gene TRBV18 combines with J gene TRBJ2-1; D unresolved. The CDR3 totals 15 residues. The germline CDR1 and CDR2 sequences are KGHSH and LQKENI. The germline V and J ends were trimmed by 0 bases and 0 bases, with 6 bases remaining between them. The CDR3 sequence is CASSPPPGSYNEQFF. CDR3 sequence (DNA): TGTGCCAGCTCACCACCCCCGGGCTCCTACAATGAGCAGTTCTTC.